The 2 T cell receptor beta chains below all came from one sample that was sequenced in a study of PD-1 blockade in classical Hodgkin lymphoma. Measured with immunoSEQ multiplex PCR; TCRdb has only the in-frame clones, and not every one. This table holds tens of thousands of clones, roughly nine tenths found once. The time point here: cycle 4 day 1 (C4D1), after 5 to 7 weeks of nivolumab. All patients experienced relapse after autologous stem cell transplantation, and brentuximab vedotin exposure was variable. The material was peripheral blood mononuclear cells (PBMCs), obtained before the fourth cycle of nivolumab. The receptors here all came from a human donor with classical Hodgkin lymphoma.

The V call is TRBV27, the J call TRBJ2-6; D not certain. Germline lookup yields CDR1 MNHEY and CDR2 SMNVEV (reference sequence). V dropped 7 bases and J dropped 0 bases, with 16 bases sitting between them. The CDR3 has 17 residues. The CDR3 DNA sequence: TGTGCCAGCACCCGCCAGACAAGTCACTCTGGGGCCAACGTCCTGACTTTC. This encodes CASTRQTSHSGANVLTF. The complete variable domain, with remaining parts taken from reference TRBV27 and TRBJ2-6, reads EAQVTQNPRYLITVTGKKLTVTCSQNMNHEYMSWYRQDPGLGLRQIYYSMNVEVTDKGDVPEGYKVSRKEKRNFPLILESPSPNQTSLYFCASTRQTSHSGANVLTFGAGSRLTVL.

The rearrangement links TRBV6-1 to TRBJ2-1; no firm D call. Germline loops: CDR1 MNHNS, CDR2 SASEGT. The CDR3 consists of 12 residues. The V end lost 2 bases, the J end lost 8 bases, and 7 bases lay between the germline ends. The CDR3 nucleotides read TGTGCCAGCAGTGAACTCCGAGATGAGCAGTTCTTC. Translating it yields CASSELRDEQFF.